This entry lists 16 T cell receptor beta chains sequenced from one sample in a study of blood T cell repertoires in COVID-19. Here immunoSEQ multiplex PCR was the method, and the copy in TCRdb shows in-frame clones only, minus some. The table lists tens of thousands of clones, 70% to 75% of them singletons. Sequenced material: peripheral blood. The source is a woman between 65 and 79 years old with acute or convalescent COVID-19.

The CDR3 DNA reads TGCGCCAGCAGCCATTTCGGGACAGGGGGCGAAAAACTGTTTTTT. It specifies CASSHFGTGGEKLFF. This chain uses TRBV4-1 with TRBJ1-4; TRBD1 agrees at 12 bases. The CDR3 runs to 15 residues. The J segment lost 8 bases and the V segment lost 3 bases, leaving 4 bases of the junction unmatched. Germline CDR1 and CDR2: MGHRA and YSYEKL.

This clone was detected ten times or more. This CDR3 is CASSWGGLNTEAFF. The CDR3, as DNA: TGTGCCAGCAGCTGGGGGGGCCTGAACACTGAAGCTTTCTTT. V and J are TRBV5-6 and TRBJ1-1; the D gene is possibly TRBD1 (6 bases). V gave up 3 bases and J gave up 0 bases, with 9 bases separating them. CDR1 is SGHDT and CDR2 is YYEEEE in the germline V gene. The CDR3 is made up of 14 amino acids. The variable domain in full, with the rest retrieved from reference TRBV5-6 and TRBJ1-1, is DAGVTQSPTHLIKTRGQQVTLRCSPKSGHDTVSWYQQALGQGPQFIFQYYEEEERQRGNFPDRFSGHQFPNYSSELNVNALLLGDSALYLCASSWGGLNTEAFFGQGTRLTVV.

This clone was recorded a few times. This chain joins TRBV11-2 and TRBJ2-3; 13 bases line up with TRBD2. CDR1 SGHAT and CDR2 FQNNGV come from the germline V gene. Trimming took 5 bases from V and 2 from J; bases not matched to a gene: 7. This CDR3 comprises 17 residues. The CDR3 here is CASSTGGTSGVTDTQYF. The CDR3, as DNA: TGTGCCAGCAGCACGGGGGGGACTAGCGGGGTCACAGATACGCAGTATTTT.

This CDR3 reads CASSQVGGAGELFF. The DNA for the CDR3 is TGTGCCAGCAGCCAAGTTGGGGGGGCCGGGGAGCTGTTTTTT. The chain is built from TRBV3-1 (or the pseudogene TRBV3-2) and TRBJ2-2; 7 bases are a match to TRBD2. This CDR3 is built from 14 residues. Per germline, CDR1 LGHDT and CDR2 YNNKEL (reference sequence). J was trimmed by 6 bases and V by 1 base; bases with no gene match: 2.

The chain couples TRBV5-5 to TRBJ1-6; tentatively, D is TRBD1 (5 bases). Per germline, CDR1 SGHKS and CDR2 YYEKEE (reference sequence). Between the trimmed V and J ends, which lost 3 bases and 5 bases, there was a span of 15 bases. The CDR3 runs 16 residues. As DNA, the CDR3 is TGTGCCAGCAGCTGGGGCCGGGCAGGACATAATTCACCCCTCCACTTT. This translates into CASSWGRAGHNSPLHF.

The chain is built from TRBV6-1 and TRBJ1-3; D call uncertain. V lost 6 bases, J lost 0 bases, and 12 bases lay in between. The CDR3 totals 15 residues. From germline, CDR1 is MNHNS and CDR2 SASEGT. The CDR3 sequence: CASSLWPVSGNTIYF. The CDR3 DNA is TGTGCCAGCAGCCTTTGGCCCGTCTCTGGAAACACCATATATTTT.

The chain has TRBV7-9 and TRBJ2-3, with TRBD2 matching over 8 bases. The V gene end was trimmed by 4 bases and the J gene end by 2 bases; junction bases not matched to a gene: 8. This CDR3 has 16 amino acids. Germline-derived CDR1 and CDR2 are SEHNR and FQNEAQ (reference sequence). CDR3 loop: CASSSRGEFPTDTQYF. CDR3 DNA sequence: TGTGCCAGCAGCTCGCGGGGGGAGTTCCCCACAGATACGCAGTATTTT.

This sequence joins TRBV11-1 and TRBJ2-7; weak D call: TRBD1 (6 bases). CDR3 size: 14 residues. Trimming cost V 1 base and J 8 bases, with 15 bases left between them. The germline V gene encodes CDR1 SGHAT and CDR2 FQDESV (reference sequence). CDR3 sequence reads: CASSLGQGSGKQYV. In DNA form, the CDR3 reads TGTGCCAGCAGCTTAGGGCAGGGGTCCGGCAAGCAGTACGTC.

The chain couples TRBV6-5 to TRBJ2-1; 7 bases align to TRBD1. Germline lookup yields CDR1 MNHEY and CDR2 SVGAGI. CDR3 length equals 14 residues. With V trimmed by 7 bases and J by 6 bases, 9 bases remained unmatched. CDR3: CASKSQPGGNEQFF. CDR3 coding DNA: TGTGCCAGCAAGAGCCAGCCAGGGGGCAATGAGCAGTTCTTC.

The CDR3 is CASSQVGSSYNEQFF. The DNA for the CDR3 is TGTGCCAGCAGCCAAGTGGGCAGCTCCTACAATGAGCAGTTCTTC. The chain recombines TRBV4-2 with TRBJ2-1; D is unclear. CDR3 length: 15 amino acids. Trimming took off 1 base at V and 0 bases at J, with 7 bases between the two ends. Germline CDR1 LGHNA, CDR2 YNFKEQ.

The gene calls are TRBV5-5 and TRBJ1-2; a possible D gene is TRBD1 (5 bases). V was trimmed by 0 bases and J by 5 bases, leaving 17 bases between them. CDR1 SGHKS and CDR2 YYEKEE come from the germline V gene (reference sequence). There are 16 residues in the CDR3. The DNA for the CDR3 is TGTGCCAGCAGCTTGGTAGGGGCCGCGACTGGGTATGGCTACACCTTC. This translates into CASSLVGAATGYGYTF.

The V call is TRBV2, the J call TRBJ1-1; no clear D. V dropped 7 bases and J dropped 4 bases, with 13 bases sitting between them. The germline CDR1 and CDR2 sequences are SNHLY and FYNNEI. CDR3 length equals 13 residues. CDR3 residues: CASNPRDVTEAFF. The CDR3 DNA is TGTGCCAGCAATCCTAGAGATGTCACTGAAGCTTTCTTT.

The rearrangement uses TRBV10-3 and TRBJ1-6; D unclear. V lost 10 bases and J lost 7, with 14 bases in between. This CDR3 has 13 residues. Per the germline V gene, CDR1 is ENHRY and CDR2 is SYGVKD. CDR3 DNA: TGTGCCACCCAGCCCGTGGGCAATTCACCCCTCCACTTT. This sequence encodes CATQPVGNSPLHF.

This rearrangement joins TRBV10-3 to TRBJ2-2; unclear D gene. Between the trimmed V and J ends, which lost 3 bases and 0 bases, there was a span of 8 bases. This CDR3 contains 15 residues. Germline V gives CDR1 ENHRY, CDR2 SYGVKD. Written as DNA, the CDR3 is TGTGCCATCAGTGACTCTAACTCGAACACCGGGGAGCTGTTTTTT. Encoded protein: CAISDSNSNTGELFF.

The V call is TRBV6-1, the J call TRBJ1-2, with D maybe TRBD1 (5 bases). The V end lost 2 bases, the J end lost 4 bases, and 8 bases lay between the germline ends. Germline-derived CDR1 and CDR2 are MNHNS and SASEGT. This CDR3 spans 13 amino acids. The CDR3 DNA reads TGTGCCAGCAGTGAACAGGGCCTCTATGGCTACACCTTC. Translated: CASSEQGLYGYTF.

V is TRBV15 and J is TRBJ2-1, with D maybe TRBD1 (5 bases). V lost 4 bases, J lost 7 bases, and 11 bases lay in between. From germline, CDR1 is LNHNV and CDR2 YYDKDF (reference sequence). The CDR3 runs to 13 residues. CDR3 bases: TGTGCCACCAGCAAAAGGGGTAGTAATGAGCAGTTCTTC. Its translation is CATSKRGSNEQFF.